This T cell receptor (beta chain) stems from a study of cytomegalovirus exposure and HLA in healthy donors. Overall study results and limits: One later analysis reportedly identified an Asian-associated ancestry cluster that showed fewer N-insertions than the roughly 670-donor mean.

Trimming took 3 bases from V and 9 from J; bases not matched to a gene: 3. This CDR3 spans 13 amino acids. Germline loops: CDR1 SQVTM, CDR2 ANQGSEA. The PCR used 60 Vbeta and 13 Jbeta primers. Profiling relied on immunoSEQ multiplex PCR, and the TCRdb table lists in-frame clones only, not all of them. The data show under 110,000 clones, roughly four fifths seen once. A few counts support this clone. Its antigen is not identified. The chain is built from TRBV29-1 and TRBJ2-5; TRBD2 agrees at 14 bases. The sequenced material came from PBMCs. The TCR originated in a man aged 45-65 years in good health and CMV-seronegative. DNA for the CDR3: TGCAGCGTTGAGACTAGCGGGGGGGCCTCCCAGTACTTC. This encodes CSVETSGGASQYF.